The text below deals with one T cell receptor (beta chain). Antigen specificity is unknown. The sample belongs to a study of T cell repertoires in cytomegalovirus infection. About the study: HLA-C-restricted CMV epitopes, recently identified, and well-studied HLA-B-restricted ones were used by the study. An indication of both CMV infection and matching HLA type came from public TCR beta signatures.

Whole-study results and caveats: Clonotype analysis showed dominance of the ex vivo response by HLA-C-restricted CMV-specific TCR beta clonotypes.

One entry per CDR3 protein, called by TCRdb with MiXCR from the reads. Here the sample spans some 500,000 distinct CDR3 sequences, under 45% being singletons. The sequence came from a human donor in good health (CMV status not recorded). Some clones in this sample may be carry-over from other donors' samples. Specimen: cultured PBMCs, collected from culture after CMV antigen stimulation.

The CDR3 coding sequence is TGTGCCAGCTCACCACCGTCGCTAGCGGGAGGATACAATGAGCAGTTCTTC. Translating gives CASSPPSLAGGYNEQFF. The chain uses TRBV18 and TRBJ2-1, with 11 bases aligning to TRBD2. CDR3 length: 17 amino acids. Germline CDR1 and CDR2: KGHSH and LQKENI. The V gene end was trimmed by 0 bases and the J gene end by 4 bases; junction bases not matched to a gene: 5.